This TCR beta chain is from a study of patients and donors after allogeneic stem cell transplantation (dated by TCRdb to the early 2020s). A remark on this clonotype: The clone's antigen remains unknown. Base qualities are not provided; no much larger clone lies one nucleotide away.

The library relied on RT-PCR. Sequencing relied on a NextSeq 550. TCRdb handled the public reads itself, with Q25 trimming in fastp and clone calling in MiXCR, and kept productive beta chains. CDR3 protein duplicates are merged, each entry listing the most common genes and DNA. In this sample the table shows about 230,000 distinct CDR3 sequences, roughly an eighth of which occur a single time. The top ten hold approximately 10% of the sample. Specimen: blood, either unsorted or a sorted T cell fraction (not recorded which). This receptor was identified in a human donor who was either an allogeneic HSCT recipient or a stem cell or donor lymphocyte infusion donor (not recorded which). It is not recorded whose cells these are; they may come from a transplant donor.

This receptor carries the CDR3 CASSPDRPSYNEQFF. The DNA reads as follows: TGTGCCAGCTCACCCGACAGACCATCCTACAATGAGCAGTTCTTC. In this chain, TRBV18 is recombined with TRBJ2-1; a tentative D match to TRBD1 spans 5 bases. From the cysteine up to the phenylalanine, the CDR3 has a length of 15 residues. Of all the DNA, just the CDR3 is kept, 45 bases in frame from base 1. CDR1 and CDR2 are read off the germline V gene as KGHSH and LQKENI. V is shortened by 3 bases, J by 1 base, and the region joining them spans 10 bases.